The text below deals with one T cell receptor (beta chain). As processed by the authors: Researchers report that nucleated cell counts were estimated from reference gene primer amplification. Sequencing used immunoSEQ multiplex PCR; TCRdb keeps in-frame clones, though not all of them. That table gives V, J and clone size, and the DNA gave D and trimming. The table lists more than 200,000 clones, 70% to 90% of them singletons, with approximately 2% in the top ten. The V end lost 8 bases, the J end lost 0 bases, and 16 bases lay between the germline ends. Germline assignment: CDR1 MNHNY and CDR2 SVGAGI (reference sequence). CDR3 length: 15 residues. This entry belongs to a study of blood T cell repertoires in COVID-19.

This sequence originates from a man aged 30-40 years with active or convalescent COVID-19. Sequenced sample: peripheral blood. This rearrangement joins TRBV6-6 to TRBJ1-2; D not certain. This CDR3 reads CASYRGGRANYGYTF. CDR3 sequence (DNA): TGTGCCAGCTACCGAGGAGGGCGGGCTAACTATGGCTACACCTTC.